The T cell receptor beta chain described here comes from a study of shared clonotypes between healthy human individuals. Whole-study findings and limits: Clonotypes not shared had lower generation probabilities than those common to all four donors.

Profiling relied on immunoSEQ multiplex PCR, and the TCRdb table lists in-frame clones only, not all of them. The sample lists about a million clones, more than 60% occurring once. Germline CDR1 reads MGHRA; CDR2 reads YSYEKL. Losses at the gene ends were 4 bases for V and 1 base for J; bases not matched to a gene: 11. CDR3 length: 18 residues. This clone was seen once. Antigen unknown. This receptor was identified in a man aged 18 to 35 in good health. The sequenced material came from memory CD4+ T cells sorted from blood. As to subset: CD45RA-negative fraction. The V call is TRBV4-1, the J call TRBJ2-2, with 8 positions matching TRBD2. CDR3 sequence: CASSPRPPGLENTGELFF. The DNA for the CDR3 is TGCGCCAGCAGCCCCCGTCCCCCGGGACTAGAGAACACCGGGGAGCTGTTTTTT.